At least ten counts were recorded for the clone carrying this T cell receptor (beta chain). The data stem from a study of T-cell reconstitution after alpha-beta-depleted transplantation in children. Unique molecular identifiers tagged the TCRbeta library. TCRdb redid the calling of the PCR reads with MiXCR, one entry per CDR3 protein. This sample has some 200,000 distinct CDR3 sequences, with 13% to 15% found just once. The source is a human donor who donated a stem cell graft to a child with acute lymphoblastic leukemia. The starting material was PBMCs from the stem cell graft donor, obtained from the stem cell graft.

The CDR3 DNA sequence: TGTGCCAGCAGCTTAGCGGGAGGCCGCTCCTACAATGAGCAGTTCTTC. It codes for CASSLAGGRSYNEQFF. V is TRBV11-3 and J is TRBJ2-1; 7 nucleotides match TRBD2. Trimming cost V 1 base and J 0 bases; bases outside gene matches: 3. The CDR3 totals 16 residues. From germline, CDR1 is SGHNT and CDR2 YENEEA. Drawing the rest from reference TRBV11-3 and TRBJ2-1, the complete variable domain is EAGVVQSPRYKIIEKKQPVAFWCNPISGHNTLYWYLQNLGQGPELLIRYENEEAVDDSQLPKDRFSAERLKGVDSTLKIQPAELGDSAVYLCASSLAGGRSYNEQFFGPGTRLTVL.